The 8 T cell receptor beta chains below come from one sample, sequenced in a study of shared clonotypes between healthy human individuals. TCRdb's copy holds only in-frame clones and misses some; the assay was immunoSEQ multiplex PCR. The sample records approximately 1,500,000 clones, over 95% being singletons. Sequences were obtained from naive CD4+ T cells sorted from blood. Subset given: CD45RA+ positively selected. The receptors come from a man aged 25 to 45 in good health.

The chain uses TRBV28 and TRBJ2-7; a possible D gene is TRBD2 (6 bases). The CDR3 consists of 13 residues. From germline, CDR1 is MDHEN and CDR2 SYDVKM. The V gene lost 6 bases and the J gene lost 6 bases, with 15 bases spanning the gap. The CDR3 DNA sequence: TGTGCCAGCAGCCCGGCCGCGGGGCGCGAGCAGTACTTC. It is translated as CASSPAAGREQYF. Together with reference TRBV28 and TRBJ2-7, the CDR3 gives the full variable domain: DVKVTQSSRYLVKRTGEKVFLECVQDMDHENMFWYRQDPGLGLRLIYFSYDVKMKEKGDIPEGYSVSREKKERFSLILESASTNQTSMYLCASSPAAGREQYFGPGTRLTVT.

This clone appeared once. The V gene is TRBV10-3, the J gene TRBJ2-2; D not certain. Germline V gives CDR1 ENHRY, CDR2 SYGVKD. CDR3 length: 11 residues. Trimming shortened V by 4 bases and J by 6 bases, and 3 bases separated the two germline ends. The CDR3 DNA reads as TGTGCCATCAGTGTTGCCGGGGAGCTGTTTTTT. Amino acids: CAISVAGELFF.

CDR3 nucleotides: TGCGCCAGCAGCTTTCAGGGGGCGCGGGACACTGAAGCTTTCTTT. As protein: CASSFQGARDTEAFF. The V and J genes are TRBV5-1 and TRBJ1-1; TRBD1 matches 8 bases. Looked up from germline, CDR1 is SGHRS and CDR2 is YFSETQ. V was pared by 2 bases and J by 3 bases, with 6 bases of the junction left unmatched. The CDR3 is made up of 15 amino acids.

This chain uses TRBV28 with TRBJ2-2; 16 bases fit TRBD2. CDR1 MDHEN and CDR2 SYDVKM come from the germline V gene. J gave up 4 bases and V 6 bases, and 8 bases lay outside the gene matches. The CDR3 covers 18 residues. The CDR3 here is CASRKHGTSGRGTGELFF. DNA of the CDR3: TGTGCCAGCAGGAAGCACGGGACTAGCGGGAGGGGCACCGGGGAGCTGTTTTTT.

Comment on this clone: The sample holds other DNA sequences that translate to the same CDR3. The J gene is TRBJ2-7, the V gene TRBV7-9; TRBD1 agrees at 8 bases. This CDR3 has 14 residues. CDR1 and CDR2 from the germline V gene are SEHNR and FQNEAQ (reference sequence). V lost 5 bases to trimming and J lost 3 bases; unmatched junction nucleotides: 6. The CDR3 DNA sequence: TGTGCCAGCAGCCCCCGGGACAGGAGCTACGAGCAGTACTTC. Its translation is CASSPRDRSYEQYF.

The chain combines TRBV2 with TRBJ2-3, with 10 bases lining up with TRBD2. Germline V gene data show CDR1 as SNHLY and CDR2 as FYNNEI. This CDR3 is 18 amino acids long. The V gene end was trimmed by 6 bases and the J gene end by 2 bases; junction bases not matched to a gene: 14. The CDR3 DNA is TGTGCCAGCAGCCCTCCCCCGAAACTAGCGGGGAACACAGATACGCAGTATTTT. Encoded protein: CASSPPPKLAGNTDTQYF.

The CDR3 sequence is CASSVRELAGELFF. The CDR3 DNA sequence: TGTGCCAGCAGCGTCAGGGAATTGGCCGGGGAGCTGTTTTTT. The J gene is TRBJ2-2, the V gene TRBV7-9; D is perhaps TRBD1 (5 bases). Per germline, CDR1 SEHNR and CDR2 FQNEAQ (reference sequence). The V end was cut by 5 bases, the J end by 6 bases, with 13 bases between. The CDR3 runs 14 residues.

As for this clone: At the DNA level, this CDR3 is encoded by other sequences in the same sample as well. This chain uses TRBV7-2 with TRBJ2-7, with D hard to call. CDR1 SGHTA and CDR2 FQGNSA come from the germline V gene. V gave up 3 bases and J gave up 2 bases, with 2 bases separating them. This CDR3 region has 11 residues. CDR3 amino acids: CASSFTYEQYF. The CDR3 DNA follows: TGTGCCAGCAGCTTCACCTACGAGCAGTACTTC.